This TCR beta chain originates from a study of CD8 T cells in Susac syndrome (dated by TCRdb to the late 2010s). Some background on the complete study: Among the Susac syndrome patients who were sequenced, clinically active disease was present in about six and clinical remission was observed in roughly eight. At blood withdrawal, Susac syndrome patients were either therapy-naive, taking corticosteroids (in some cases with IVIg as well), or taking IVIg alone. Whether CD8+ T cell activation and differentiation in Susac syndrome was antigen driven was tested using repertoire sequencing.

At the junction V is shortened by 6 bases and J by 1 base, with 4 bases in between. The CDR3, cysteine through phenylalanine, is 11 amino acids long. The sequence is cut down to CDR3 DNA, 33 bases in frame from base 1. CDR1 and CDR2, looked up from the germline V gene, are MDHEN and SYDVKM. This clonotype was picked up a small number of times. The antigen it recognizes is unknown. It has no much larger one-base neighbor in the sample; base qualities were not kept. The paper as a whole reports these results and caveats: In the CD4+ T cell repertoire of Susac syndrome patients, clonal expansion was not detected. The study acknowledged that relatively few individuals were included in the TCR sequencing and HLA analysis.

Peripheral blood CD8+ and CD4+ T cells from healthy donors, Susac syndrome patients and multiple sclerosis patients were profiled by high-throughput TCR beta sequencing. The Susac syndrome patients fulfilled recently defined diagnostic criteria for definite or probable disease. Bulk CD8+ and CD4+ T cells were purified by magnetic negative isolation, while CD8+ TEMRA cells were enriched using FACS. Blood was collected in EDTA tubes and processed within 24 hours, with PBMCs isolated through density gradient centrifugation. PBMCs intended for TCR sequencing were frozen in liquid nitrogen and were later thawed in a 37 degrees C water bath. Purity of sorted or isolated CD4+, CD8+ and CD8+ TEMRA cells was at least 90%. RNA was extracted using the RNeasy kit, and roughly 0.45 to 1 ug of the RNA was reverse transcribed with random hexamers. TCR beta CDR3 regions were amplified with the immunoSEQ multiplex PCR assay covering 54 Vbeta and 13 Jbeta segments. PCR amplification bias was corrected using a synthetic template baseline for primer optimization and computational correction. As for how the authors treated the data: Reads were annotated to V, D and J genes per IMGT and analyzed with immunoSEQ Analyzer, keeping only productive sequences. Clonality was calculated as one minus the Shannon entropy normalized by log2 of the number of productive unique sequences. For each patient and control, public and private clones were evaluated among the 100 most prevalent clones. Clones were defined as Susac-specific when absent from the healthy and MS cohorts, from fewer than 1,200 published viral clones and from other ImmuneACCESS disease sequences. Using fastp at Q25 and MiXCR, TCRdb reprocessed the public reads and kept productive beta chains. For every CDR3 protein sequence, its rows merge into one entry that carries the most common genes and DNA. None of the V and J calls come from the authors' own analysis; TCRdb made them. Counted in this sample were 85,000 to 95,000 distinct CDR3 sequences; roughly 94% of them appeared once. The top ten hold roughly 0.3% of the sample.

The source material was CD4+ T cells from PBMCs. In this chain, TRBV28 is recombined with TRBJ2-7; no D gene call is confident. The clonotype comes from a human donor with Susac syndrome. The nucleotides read TGTGCCAGCAGGGCTTCCTACGAGCAGTACTTC. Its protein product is CASRASYEQYF.